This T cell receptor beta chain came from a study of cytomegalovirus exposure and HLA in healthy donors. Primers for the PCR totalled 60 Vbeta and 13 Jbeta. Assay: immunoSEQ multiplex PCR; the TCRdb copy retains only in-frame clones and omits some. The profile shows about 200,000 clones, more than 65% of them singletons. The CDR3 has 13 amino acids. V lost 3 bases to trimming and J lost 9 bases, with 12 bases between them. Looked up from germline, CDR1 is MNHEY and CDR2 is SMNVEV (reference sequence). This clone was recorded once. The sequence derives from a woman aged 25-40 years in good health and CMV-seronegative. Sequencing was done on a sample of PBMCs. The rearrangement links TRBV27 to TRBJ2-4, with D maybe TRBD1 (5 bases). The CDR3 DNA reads TGTGCCAGCAGTTTCCCAGGGCTCGGCATTCAGTACTTC. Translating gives CASSFPGLGIQYF.